The 8 T cell receptor beta chains in this list originate from one sample, sequenced in a study of OX40 agonist ivuxolimab in advanced cancers. The protocol was immunoSEQ multiplex PCR, while the TCRdb copy is restricted to in-frame clones and leaves out a portion. This sample has tens of thousands of clones, with roughly nine tenths found just once. This specimen was CD4+ or CD8+ T cells sorted from blood, taken in a trial of the OX40 agonist ivuxolimab. The receptors stem from an adult with an advanced solid tumor such as melanoma, head and neck, liver or kidney cancer.

The chain couples TRBV7-9 to TRBJ2-1; 7 nucleotides match TRBD2. V shed 5 bases and J 3 bases; nucleotides not matched to a gene: 16. The CDR3 contains 18 residues. Germline assignment: CDR1 SEHNR and CDR2 FQNEAQ (reference sequence). For the CDR3, the DNA is TGTGCCAGCAGCCCCCCTGGCGGGAGCGACATCGGCTACAATGAGCAGTTCTTC. Protein: CASSPPGGSDIGYNEQFF. Together with reference TRBV7-9 and TRBJ2-1, the CDR3 gives the full variable domain: DTGVSQNPRHKITKRGQNVTFRCDPISEHNRLYWYRQTLGQGPEFLTYFQNEAQLEKSRLLSDRFSAERPKGSFSTLEIQRTEQGDSAMYLCASSPPGGSDIGYNEQFFGPGTRLTVL.

This chain uses TRBV11-2 with TRBJ2-2, with D possibly TRBD1 on 5 matching bases. This CDR3 has 17 amino acids. Germline assignment: CDR1 SGHAT and CDR2 FQNNGV. V dropped 5 bases and J dropped 1 base, with 17 bases sitting between them. The CDR3 spells CASSHYPTEVNTGELFF. The CDR3, as DNA: TGTGCCAGCAGCCACTATCCGACAGAAGTGAACACCGGGGAGCTGTTTTTT.

This clone was detected only once. The chain combines TRBV4-1 with TRBJ2-1; no reliable D call. The CDR3 is 12 residues long. Germline values: CDR1 MGHRA, CDR2 YSYEKL. Trimming shortened V by 2 bases and J by 7 bases, and 6 bases separated the two germline ends. CDR3 DNA: TGCGCCAGCAGCCAACGAGTTAATGAGCAGTTCTTC. Encoded protein: CASSQRVNEQFF.

V is TRBV19 and J is TRBJ2-7, with D perhaps TRBD1 (5 bases). The CDR3 is 14 residues long. Looked up from germline, CDR1 is LNHDA and CDR2 is SQIVND (reference sequence). Deletions cut 3 bases from V and 7 bases from J, with 16 bases between. CDR3: CASSMGLGAWEQYF. Here the CDR3 DNA reads TGTGCCAGTAGTATGGGGTTAGGGGCTTGGGAGCAGTACTTC. Full variable domain (rest looked up from reference TRBV19 and TRBJ2-7): DGGITQSPKYLFRKEGQNVTLSCEQNLNHDAMYWYRQDPGQGLRLIYYSQIVNDFQKGDIAEGYSVSREKKESFPLTVTSAQKNPTAFYLCASSMGLGAWEQYFGPGTRLTVT.

This clone was seen a single time. CDR3 loop: CASSVATGRGETQYF. CDR3 coding DNA: TGTGCCAGCAGCGTAGCGACAGGGCGAGGAGAGACCCAGTACTTC. The chain carries TRBV9 and TRBJ2-5, with TRBD1 matching over 7 bases. The germline CDR1 and CDR2 sequences are SGDLS and YYNGEE. V shed 0 bases, J shed 4 bases, and the junction held 6 bases outside the gene matches. This CDR3 is built from 15 residues. Together with reference TRBV9 and TRBJ2-5, the CDR3 gives the full variable domain: DSGVTQTPKHLITATGQRVTLRCSPRSGDLSVYWYQQSLDQGLQFLIQYYNGEERAKGNILERFSAQQFPDLHSELNLSSLELGDSALYFCASSVATGRGETQYFGPGTRLLVL.

The gene calls are TRBV7-3 and TRBJ2-1; the match to TRBD2 covers 8 bases. There are 15 residues in the CDR3. CDR1 is SGHTA and CDR2 is FQGTGA in the germline V gene. Trimming at V came to 2 bases and at J to 0 bases, leaving 0 bases not matched to a gene. Here the CDR3 DNA reads TGTGCCAGCAGCTTAGGGACTAGCTCCTACAATGAGCAGTTCTTC. Encoded protein: CASSLGTSSYNEQFF.

This clone was picked up one time. The chain joins TRBV6-5 to TRBJ1-3; D is uncertain. The CDR3 runs to 14 residues. CDR1 is MNHEY and CDR2 is SVGAGI in the germline V gene. The V gene lost 2 bases and the J gene lost 3 bases, with 8 bases spanning the gap. CDR3 region: CASSYGGDGNTIYF. The DNA for the CDR3 is TGTGCCAGCAGTTACGGCGGGGATGGAAACACCATATATTTT.

The V call is TRBV2, the J call TRBJ2-1; 9 bases fit TRBD1. The CDR3 has 13 amino acids. J lost 9 bases, V lost 6 bases, and 6 bases had no gene match. Germline lookup yields CDR1 SNHLY and CDR2 FYNNEI. The CDR3 loop reads CASRWTGDSEQFF. CDR3 DNA sequence: TGTGCCAGCAGATGGACAGGGGATAGTGAGCAGTTCTTC.